These 5 T cell receptor beta chains were sequenced from one sample in a study of early T cells in non-severe SARS-CoV-2 infection. TCRdb called the 5' RACE reads again in MiXCR, with one record for every CDR3 protein. Here the sample spans around 55,000 distinct CDR3 sequences, around 6.6% being singletons. The sample was whole blood, taken at baseline. Receptors were obtained from an adult who was a healthcare worker with PCR-confirmed SARS-CoV-2 infection or an uninfected control (not recorded which).

This rearrangement joins TRBV12-3 or TRBV12-4 to TRBJ2-5; no firm D call. Trimming pared 1 base from V and 2 bases from J, leaving 5 bases between. The CDR3 loop spans 13 amino acids. CDR3 sequence reads: CASSLGEQETQYF. Here the CDR3 DNA reads TGTGCCAGCAGTTTAGGGGAACAAGAGACCCAGTACTTC.

In this sample, this clonotype turned up many times. The chain carries TRBV28 and TRBJ2-3; tentative D call: TRBD1 (7 bases). Looked up from germline, CDR1 is MDHEN and CDR2 is SYDVKM. Trimming removed 6 bases from V and 4 bases from J, with 26 bases in between. The CDR3 loop spans 18 amino acids. The CDR3 nucleotides read TGTGCCAGCAGCCTTAGCAGGGGGAGCTGGAGGGGCCCAGATACGCAGTATTTT. This gives the protein CASSLSRGSWRGPDTQYF.

In this sample, this clonotype turned up a few times. The chain joins TRBV20-1 to TRBJ1-2; maybe TRBD1 (5 bases). V was shortened by 3 bases and J by 8 bases, with 22 bases between the two germline ends. This CDR3 has 15 residues. Germline assignment: CDR1 DFQATT and CDR2 SNEGSKA (reference sequence). This chain's CDR3 is CSASKYDGGGKGYTF. CDR3 nucleotide sequence: TGCAGTGCTAGTAAATACGATGGGGGAGGAAAGGGCTACACCTTC.

This clonotype was observed a handful of times. J is TRBJ2-2 and V is TRBV7-2; 7 bases map to TRBD1. The CDR3 is 16 residues long. V dropped 4 bases and J dropped 7; count of bases not matched to a gene: 12. Germline CDR1 and CDR2: SGHTA and FQGNSA. The CDR3 DNA reads TGTGCCAGCAGCTCGACACCCCGGGACAGCAGCGGGGAGCTGTTTTTT. Translation: CASSSTPRDSSGELFF.

The chain recombines TRBV7-6 with TRBJ2-2; D gene ambiguous. Germline CDR1 SGHVS, CDR2 FNYEAQ. The CDR3 runs to 10 residues. Trimming took 8 bases from V and 4 from J, leaving 2 bases between them. DNA for the CDR3: TGTGCCAGCGGCACCGGGGAGCTGTTTTTT. Translated: CASGTGELFF.